The rows below give T cell receptor beta chains drawn from one sample of a study of early T cells in non-severe SARS-CoV-2 infection. TCRdb used MiXCR to reprocess the 5' RACE reads, holding one entry per CDR3 protein. The sample shows over 60,000 distinct CDR3 sequences, about an eighth of them seen only once. The sample taken for sequencing was whole blood. These receptors were taken from an adult who was a healthcare worker with PCR-confirmed SARS-CoV-2 infection or an uninfected control (not recorded which). The CDR3 runs from the conserved cysteine through the conserved F or W.

J gene: TRBJ2-5; V gene: TRBV6-4; CDR3 protein: CASSDGAGGPETQYF
J gene: TRBJ2-3; V gene: TRBV7-6; CDR3 protein: CASSPEQGSTDTQYF
J gene: TRBJ2-1; V gene: TRBV20-1; CDR3 protein: CSARVSGGVYNEQFF
J gene: TRBJ2-1; V gene: TRBV20-1; CDR3 protein: CSARHRDRPNNEQFF
J gene: TRBJ2-7; V gene: TRBV4-1; CDR3 protein: CASSQLRTYEQYF
J gene: TRBJ2-7; V gene: TRBV4-1; CDR3 protein: CASSQDWGQRAYEQYF
J gene: TRBJ2-1; V gene: TRBV4-1; CDR3 protein: CASSQGLNEQFF
J gene: TRBJ2-1; V gene: TRBV6-2/TRBV6-3; CDR3 protein: CASSYLGHNNEQFF
J gene: TRBJ2-7; V gene: TRBV6-2/TRBV6-3; CDR3 protein: CASSYPGQTYEQYF
J gene: TRBJ1-5; V gene: TRBV18; CDR3 protein: CASRTGEGQPQHF
J gene: TRBJ2-1; V gene: TRBV6-6; CDR3 protein: CASSSTSGGVGEQFF
J gene: TRBJ1-3; V gene: TRBV5-1; CDR3 protein: CASSLNGLSGNTIYF
J gene: TRBJ2-7; V gene: TRBV27; CDR3 protein: CASSLGTSGDREQYF
J gene: TRBJ1-1; V gene: TRBV29-1; CDR3 protein: CSFFDGNTEAFF
J gene: TRBJ1-6; V gene: TRBV12-3/TRBV12-4; CDR3 protein: CASSPEPAYNSPLHF
J gene: TRBJ1-1; V gene: TRBV29-1; CDR3 protein: CSGAGGRSEAFF
J gene: TRBJ2-5; V gene: TRBV7-6; CDR3 protein: CASSGTSASGGRRGETQYF